A single sample gave rise to the 5 T cell receptor beta chains below, sequenced in a study of OX40 agonist ivuxolimab in advanced cancers. TCRdb's table, derived via immunoSEQ multiplex PCR, lists solely in-frame clones and lacks some. The sample includes tens of thousands of clones, over 70% seen only once; the top ten take approximately 9.5%. Specimen: CD4+ or CD8+ T cells sorted from blood, collected in a trial of the OX40 agonist ivuxolimab. These receptors all stem from an adult with an advanced solid tumor such as melanoma, head and neck, liver or kidney cancer.

The chain uses TRBV7-3 and TRBJ2-5; TRBD1 is a possible D gene (6 bases). V lost 4 bases, J lost 5 bases, and 11 bases lay in between. CDR3 size: 13 residues. Germline V gives CDR1 SGHTA, CDR2 FQGTGA. The CDR3 loop reads CASSSDSRETQYF. As DNA, the CDR3 is TGTGCCAGCAGCTCGGACAGCCGGGAGACCCAGTACTTC.

This clone was seen a handful of times. This rearrangement joins TRBV5-1 to TRBJ2-5, with D tentatively TRBD2 (6 bases). The germline CDR1 and CDR2 sequences are SGHRS and YFSETQ. V was clipped by 4 bases and J by 5 bases, with 15 bases between them. This CDR3 spans 14 amino acids. The CDR3 DNA is TGCGCCAGCAGCGGCTGGGGGGATGGGGAGACCCAGTACTTC. Translation gives CASSGWGDGETQYF. The entire variable domain, with the rest obtained from reference TRBV5-1 and TRBJ2-5, is as follows: KAGVTQTPRYLIKTRGQQVTLSCSPISGHRSVSWYQQTPGQGLQFLFEYFSETQRNKGNFPGRFSGRQFSNSRSEMNVSTLELGDSALYLCASSGWGDGETQYFGPGTRLLVL.

In this sample, this clone turned up once. The rearrangement links TRBV6-6 to TRBJ1-2; TRBD1 might be the D (5 bases). Germline loops: CDR1 MNHNY, CDR2 SVGAGI (reference sequence). V was pared by 6 bases and J by 5 bases, with 13 bases between. The length of the CDR3 is 13 residues. The CDR3 is CASRATGGYGYTF. CDR3 in DNA: TGTGCCAGCAGGGCAACCGGGGGATATGGCTACACCTTC.

The chain employs TRBV5-1 and TRBJ2-7; D is unresolved. V was cut by 0 bases and J by 0 bases, with 13 bases left in between. Germline loops: CDR1 SGHRS, CDR2 YFSETQ. The CDR3 consists of 16 residues. The CDR3 loop is CASSLVSGSTSYEQYF. CDR3 in DNA: TGCGCCAGCAGCTTGGTTTCAGGTTCTACCTCCTACGAGCAGTACTTC.

The chain is built from TRBV13 and TRBJ2-7, with D unresolved. CDR1 PRHDT and CDR2 FYEKMQ come from the germline V gene (reference sequence). V was clipped by 3 bases and J by 0 bases, with 6 bases between them. The CDR3 totals 13 residues. The CDR3 protein is CASSFWNSYEQYF. CDR3 in DNA: TGTGCCAGCAGCTTCTGGAACTCCTACGAGCAGTACTTC.